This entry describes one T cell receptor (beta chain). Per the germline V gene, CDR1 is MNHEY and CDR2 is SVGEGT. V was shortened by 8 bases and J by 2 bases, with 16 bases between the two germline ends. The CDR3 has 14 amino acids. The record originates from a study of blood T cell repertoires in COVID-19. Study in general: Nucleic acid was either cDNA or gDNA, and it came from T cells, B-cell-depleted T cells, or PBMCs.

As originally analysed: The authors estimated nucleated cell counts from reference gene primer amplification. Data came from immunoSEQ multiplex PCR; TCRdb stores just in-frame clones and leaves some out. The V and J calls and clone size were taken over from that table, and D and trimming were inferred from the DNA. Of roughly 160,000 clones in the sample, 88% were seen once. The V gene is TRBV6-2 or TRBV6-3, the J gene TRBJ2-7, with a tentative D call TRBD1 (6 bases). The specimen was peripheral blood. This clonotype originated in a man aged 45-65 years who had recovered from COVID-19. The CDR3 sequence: CASRSGARTYEQYF. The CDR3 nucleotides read TGTGCCAGCCGTTCAGGGGCAAGGACCTACGAGCAGTACTTC.